Listed here are 24 T cell receptor beta chains from one sample, sequenced in a study of blood T cell repertoires in COVID-19. Sequencing used immunoSEQ multiplex PCR; TCRdb keeps in-frame clones, though not all of them. This table holds around 280,000 clones, 85% to 90% found once. Input material: peripheral blood. The source is a woman between 25 and 40 years old with COVID-19, enrolled during active disease.

The chain is built from TRBV12-5 and TRBJ2-3; D possibly corresponds to TRBD2 (5 bases). From germline, CDR1 is LGHNT and CDR2 FRNRAP. The CDR3 is made up of 12 amino acids. V was cut by 5 bases and J by 13 bases, with 16 bases left in between. CDR3 DNA: TGTGCTAGTGGTCAGCACTTGGAGGAGAAGTATTTT. Translating gives CASGQHLEEKYF.

The genes are TRBV28 and TRBJ1-5, with TRBD1 identical over 8 bases. The germline gives CDR1 MDHEN, CDR2 SYDVKM. V was clipped by 2 bases and J by 6 bases; unmatched bases: 6. The CDR3 runs to 15 residues. The CDR3 nucleotides read TGTGCCAGCAGTTTACCAGGGGGCAGTGGTCAGCCCCAGCATTTT. It translates to CASSLPGGSGQPQHF.

The V call is TRBV9, the J call TRBJ1-2; weak D call: TRBD1 (6 bases). V lost 0 bases and J 4 bases, leaving 16 bases between the germline ends. Germline CDR1 reads SGDLS; CDR2 reads YYNGEE. The CDR3 sequence is 16 residues long. The CDR3 spells CASSVDGQTSFYGYTF. DNA for the CDR3: TGTGCCAGCAGCGTAGATGGACAGACATCGTTCTATGGCTACACCTTC.

The chain joins TRBV7-9 to TRBJ2-1; 9 bases align to TRBD1. The trim removed 5 bases at V and 4 bases at J, leaving 6 bases unmatched. Per germline, CDR1 SEHNR and CDR2 FQNEAQ (reference sequence). The CDR3 consists of 15 residues. The CDR3 loop is CASSLRDREYNEQFF. CDR3 nucleotides: TGTGCCAGCAGCCTCCGGGACAGGGAGTACAATGAGCAGTTCTTC.

The chain links TRBV11-2 to TRBJ1-6; D gene unclear. Per the germline V gene, CDR1 is SGHAT and CDR2 is FQNNGV. Trimming left V 1 base short and J 12 bases short, with 7 bases between. This CDR3 contains 12 residues. As DNA, the CDR3 is TGTGCCAGCAGCTTAGCCGGACTACCCCTCCACTTT. This codes for CASSLAGLPLHF. Looking up the rest from reference TRBV11-2 and TRBJ1-6 gives the full variable domain: EAGVAQSPRYKIIEKRQSVAFWCNPISGHATLYWYQQILGQGPKLLIQFQNNGVVDDSQLPKDRFSAERLKGVDSTLKIQPAKLEDSAVYLCASSLAGLPLHFGNGTRLTVT.

This clone has more than one count but fewer than ten. The genes are TRBV4-1 and TRBJ2-3, with 10 bases matching TRBD2. Trimming removed 5 bases from V and 1 base from J; junction bases left unmatched: 3. The CDR3 is 15 residues long. Germline V gene lookup returns CDR1 MGHRA and CDR2 YSYEKL. As DNA, the CDR3 is TGCGCCAGCAGCTTTGGACTAGCGGGCACAGATACGCAGTATTTT. Translated, it gives CASSFGLAGTDTQYF.

This rearrangement joins TRBV15 to TRBJ1-3, with 7 nucleotides matching TRBD1. V shed 1 base and J 4 bases; nucleotides not matched to a gene: 4. CDR1 and CDR2 from the germline V gene are LNHNV and YYDKDF (reference sequence). CDR3 length: 15 residues. The CDR3 DNA reads TGTGCCACCAGCAGAGGCAGGGGGAGCGGAAACACCATATATTTT. It specifies CATSRGRGSGNTIYF.

This clone has a single count. This chain connects TRBV6-6 to TRBJ1-5; 9 bases map to TRBD1. The V gene end was trimmed by 2 bases and the J gene end by 1 base; junction bases not matched to a gene: 3. The germline gives CDR1 MNHNY, CDR2 SVGAGI (reference sequence). The CDR3 runs to 16 residues. The CDR3 is CASSYPTGGSNQPQHF. CDR3 bases: TGTGCCAGCAGTTACCCGACAGGGGGAAGCAATCAGCCCCAGCATTTT.

This clone has just a few counts. The chain recombines TRBV2 with TRBJ1-6, with D possibly being TRBD1 (6 bases). Germline V gene data show CDR1 as SNHLY and CDR2 as FYNNEI. V gave up 5 bases and J gave up 6 bases, with 14 bases separating them. This CDR3 is 15 amino acids long. The CDR3 DNA is TGTGCCAGCAGTCTTTCAGGGGTGGGTAATTCACCCCTCCACTTT. Encoded protein: CASSLSGVGNSPLHF.

This clone was counted at least ten times. The rearrangement links TRBV6-1 to TRBJ2-7; D may be TRBD1 (6 bases). This CDR3 has 16 residues. V shed 4 bases and J shed 0 bases, with 16 bases lying between them. From germline, CDR1 is MNHNS and CDR2 SASEGT. The CDR3 DNA sequence: TGTGCCAGCAGTGGGGCTACGAGGGGGAGCTCCTACGAGCAGTACTTC. Encoded protein: CASSGATRGSSYEQYF.

The CDR3 sequence is CASSSPGGGNEQYF. The CDR3, as DNA: TGTGCCAGCAGCTCACCGGGGGGCGGGAATGAGCAGTACTTC. The chain combines TRBV28 with TRBJ2-7, with D maybe TRBD2 (7 bases). This CDR3 comprises 14 residues. Germline CDR1 reads MDHEN; CDR2 reads SYDVKM. The germline V and J ends were trimmed by 6 bases and 7 bases, with 19 bases remaining between them.

J is TRBJ2-2 and V is TRBV12-3 or TRBV12-4; D is uncertain. CDR3 length equals 13 residues. Trimming shortened V by 6 bases and J by 4 bases, and 9 bases separated the two germline ends. In DNA, the CDR3 is TGTGCCAGCAGGGCCATTGGCACCGGGGAGCTGTTTTTT. It is translated as CASRAIGTGELFF.

This clone was seen a single time. This chain uses TRBV6-6 with TRBJ1-1; a possible D gene is TRBD1 (5 bases). Germline-derived CDR1 and CDR2 are MNHNY and SVGAGI (reference sequence). Deletions cut 4 bases from V and 6 bases from J, with 18 bases between. The CDR3 runs 15 residues. The CDR3 bases are TGTGCCAGCAGTTCAAGCGTATCGGGGGGATCTGAAGCTTTCTTT. The encoded protein is CASSSSVSGGSEAFF.

This clone has a count of ten or more. The J gene is TRBJ2-7, the V gene TRBV2, with TRBD2 identical over 7 bases. Unmatched junction bases numbered 10, after V lost 6 bases and J lost 5 bases. The V gene's germline CDR1 is SNHLY and CDR2 FYNNEI. This CDR3 has 14 residues. DNA of the CDR3: TGTGCCAGCAGATTCGACCAACTAGCGAACGAGCAGTACTTC. Encoded protein: CASRFDQLANEQYF.

The chain has TRBV7-3 and TRBJ2-3, with 12 bases aligning to TRBD2. This CDR3 has 15 amino acids. CDR1 and CDR2 (germline): SGHTA, FQGTGA. Unmatched junction bases numbered 5, after V lost 5 bases and J lost 5 bases. CDR3 nucleotide sequence: TGTGCCAGCAGCCTCGGACTAGCGGGACTAGATACGCAGTATTTT. As protein: CASSLGLAGLDTQYF.

The chain has TRBV18 and TRBJ2-1; 10 nucleotides line up with TRBD2. Per germline, CDR1 KGHSH and CDR2 LQKENI. CDR3 length: 17 residues. Trimming at V came to 1 base and at J to 7 bases, leaving 10 bases not matched to a gene. The CDR3 nucleotides read TGTGCCAGCTCACCACGAGGAAAAGCGGGAGGGGGGAATGAGCAGTTCTTC. Translated, it gives CASSPRGKAGGGNEQFF.

The CDR3 is CASSSTGEEQYF. The CDR3 DNA reads as TGTGCCAGCAGCTCTACAGGGGAAGAGCAGTACTTC. The chain combines TRBV7-2 with TRBJ2-7; 7 positions agree with TRBD1. Germline V gene data show CDR1 as SGHTA and CDR2 as FQGNSA. The CDR3 extends over 12 amino acids. Unmatched junction bases numbered 4, after V lost 4 bases and J lost 7 bases.

The chain carries TRBV6-5 and TRBJ2-7; D is perhaps TRBD2 (7 bases). The germline CDR1 and CDR2 sequences are MNHEY and SVGAGI. Trimming cost V 11 bases and J 2 bases, with 19 bases left between them. The CDR3 is 14 residues long. DNA for the CDR3: TGTGCCGCTTGGGGGCGGGAGACACCCTACGAGCAGTACTTC. This encodes CAAWGRETPYEQYF.

The DNA for the CDR3 is TGTGCCAGCAGTGTGGCCTATGAGCAGTTCTTC. This sequence encodes CASSVAYEQFF. This chain joins TRBV2 and TRBJ2-1; D remains unclear. Germline V gene lookup returns CDR1 SNHLY and CDR2 FYNNEI. The ends were cut back, 4 bases at V and 8 bases at J, with 6 bases in the middle. CDR3 length: 11 residues.

This clone has only a few counts. CDR3 DNA sequence: TGTGCCAGCAGCTTCCTGACTAGCGGGAGACGGGAGCAGTTCTTC. Its translation: CASSFLTSGRREQFF. This chain joins TRBV11-2 and TRBJ2-1; 12 positions match TRBD2. Per the germline V gene, CDR1 is SGHAT and CDR2 is FQNNGV. J lost 10 bases, V lost 3 bases, and 7 bases had no gene match. This CDR3 has 15 amino acids.

This clone was seen a single time. The genes are TRBV27 and TRBJ1-1; TRBD1 might be the D (6 bases). The CDR3 loop spans 15 amino acids. Germline CDR1 and CDR2: MNHEY and SMNVEV (reference sequence). Trimming cost V 8 bases and J 0 bases, with 16 bases left between them. In DNA, the CDR3 is TGTGCCAGCTCCCCAACAGGGTTGTTGAACACTGAAGCTTTCTTT. This gives the protein CASSPTGLLNTEAFF.

The rearrangement uses TRBV19 and TRBJ2-3, with TRBD1 as a possible D gene (5 bases). There are 14 residues in the CDR3. With 2 bases removed from V and 0 bases from J, the gap between germline ends came to 6 bases. Germline assignment: CDR1 LNHDA and CDR2 SQIVND (reference sequence). The CDR3 DNA follows: TGTGCCAGTAGTATACAGGGTAGCACAGATACGCAGTATTTT. Its translation: CASSIQGSTDTQYF.

Concerning this clone: At one end, the junction sequence differs from germline, possibly due to a read error. The V gene is TRBV5-1, the J gene TRBJ1-1; D possibly corresponds to TRBD1 (5 bases). The CDR3 has 14 residues. Germline values: CDR1 SGHRS, CDR2 YFSETQ. CDR3: CASSYGGTNPEAFF. DNA of the CDR3: TGCGCCAGCAGCTATGGGGGGACGAACCCTGAAGCTTTCTTT.

This clone was counted only a few times. This sequence joins TRBV6-5 and TRBJ1-5; D not certain. Per the germline V gene, CDR1 is MNHEY and CDR2 is SVGAGI. This CDR3 is built from 15 residues. Trimming left V 5 bases short and J 2 bases short, with 13 bases between. The CDR3 DNA is TGTGCCAGCAGTCCCTTCGGGGTACGCAATCAGCCCCAGCATTTT. Encoded protein: CASSPFGVRNQPQHF.